Following are 27 T cell receptor beta chains from one sample sequenced in a study of cytomegalovirus exposure and HLA in healthy donors. PCR employed 60 Vbeta and 13 Jbeta primers. Data came from immunoSEQ multiplex PCR; TCRdb stores just in-frame clones and leaves some out. This table has some 98,000 clones, more than 75% appearing once. Source material: PBMCs. The source of these receptors is a human donor in good health.

The rearrangement uses TRBV4-3 and TRBJ2-5; 10 bases align to TRBD2. With V trimmed by 4 bases and J by 2 bases, 7 bases remained unmatched. The CDR3 runs to 16 residues. CDR1 is LGHNA and CDR2 is YSLEER in the germline V gene. This CDR3 reads CASSPELAGHQETQYF. The CDR3, as DNA: TGCGCCAGCAGCCCTGAACTAGCGGGACATCAAGAGACCCAGTACTTC.

The chain combines TRBV5-3 with TRBJ1-4; TRBD1 agrees at 7 bases. TRBV5-3 is noted as an ORF with a role that remains uncertain. The CDR3 spans 18 residues. V was pared by 4 bases and J by 4 bases, with 16 bases of the junction left unmatched. In DNA, the CDR3 is TGTGCCAGAAGCGCGCGATATACAGGGGTTGAGGGTAATGAAAAACTGTTTTTT. Protein: CARSARYTGVEGNEKLFF.

This clone has a single count. The V call is TRBV13, the J call TRBJ2-1, with 8 bases fitting TRBD2. This CDR3 is built from 19 residues. J lost 5 bases, V lost 0 bases, and 15 bases had no gene match. Germline CDR1 is PRHDT and CDR2 is FYEKMQ (reference sequence). The CDR3 region has the DNA TGTGCCAGCAGCTTAGGCAGGAGGCGGGGGGTCACTATGGACAATGAGCAGTTCTTC. Translated, it gives CASSLGRRRGVTMDNEQFF.

This chain joins TRBV7-9 and TRBJ2-1, with TRBD2 matching over 9 bases. The germline V gene has CDR1 SEHNR and CDR2 FQNEAQ (reference sequence). With 5 bases clipped from V and 6 bases from J, the junction kept 5 bases outside the gene matches. CDR3 size: 14 residues. The CDR3: CASSVSGGLNEQFF. The CDR3 coding sequence is TGTGCCAGCAGCGTCAGCGGGGGGCTCAATGAGCAGTTCTTC. The whole variable domain, remainder taken from reference TRBV7-9 and TRBJ2-1, is DTGVSQNPRHKITKRGQNVTFRCDPISEHNRLYWYRQTLGQGPEFLTYFQNEAQLEKSRLLSDRFSAERPKGSFSTLEIQRTEQGDSAMYLCASSVSGGLNEQFFGPGTRLTVL.

The chain combines TRBV15 with TRBJ1-5; no reliable D call. V lost 1 base, J lost 0 bases, and 16 bases lay in between. This CDR3 comprises 18 residues. Germline V CDR1 and CDR2: LNHNV, YYDKDF (reference sequence). CDR3 sequence (DNA): TGTGCCACCAGCAGAGCAGGTTACAAAGCTAATAGCAATCAGCCCCAGCATTTT. Translating it yields CATSRAGYKANSNQPQHF.

This clone was picked up a small number of times. CDR3 in amino acids: CASQRTGPNEKLFF. CDR3 coding DNA: TGTGCCAGCCAGAGGACAGGGCCCAATGAAAAACTGTTTTTT. V and J are TRBV19 and TRBJ1-4; 8 bases match TRBD1. Trimming took 9 bases from V and 5 from J; bases not matched to a gene: 8. This CDR3 contains 14 residues. Germline CDR1 is LNHDA and CDR2 is SQIVND (reference sequence).

The chain is built from TRBV19 and TRBJ2-2; 7 positions match TRBD1. The germline CDR1 and CDR2 sequences are LNHDA and SQIVND (reference sequence). V was pared by 5 bases and J by 6 bases, with 12 bases of the junction left unmatched. The CDR3 covers 16 residues. This CDR3 reads CASSARQGNYPGELFF. The CDR3 DNA follows: TGTGCCAGTAGTGCACGACAGGGAAATTACCCCGGGGAGCTGTTTTTT.

This chain links TRBV2 with TRBJ1-6; 8 bases are a match to TRBD1. V lost 4 bases to trimming and J lost 9 bases; unmatched junction nucleotides: 8. The CDR3 consists of 15 residues. The germline CDR1 and CDR2 sequences are SNHLY and FYNNEI. The CDR3 loop reads CASSVLGQGGSPLHF. CDR3 coding DNA: TGTGCCAGCAGTGTTCTAGGACAGGGTGGTTCACCCCTCCACTTT.

This rearrangement joins TRBV14 to TRBJ2-5, with 9 bases aligning to TRBD2. CDR3 size: 14 residues. Trimming removed 4 bases from V and 9 bases from J; junction bases left unmatched: 9. Germline V gene sequence: CDR1 SGHDN, CDR2 FVKESK. CDR3 in amino acids: CASSRTSGRGAQYF. CDR3 sequence (DNA): TGTGCCAGCAGCCGTACTAGCGGGCGGGGGGCCCAGTACTTC. Full variable domain (outside the CDR3, taken from reference TRBV14 and TRBJ2-5): EAGVTQFPSHSVIEKGQTVTLRCDPISGHDNLYWYRRVMGKEIKFLLHFVKESKQDESGMPNNRFLAERTGGTYSTLKVQPAELEDSGVYFCASSRTSGRGAQYFGPGTRLLVL.

This chain joins TRBV15 and TRBJ2-5, with unresolved D. Between the trimmed V and J ends, which lost 1 base and 0 bases, there was a span of 6 bases. Germline CDR1 and CDR2: LNHNV and YYDKDF (reference sequence). CDR3 length: 14 residues. The CDR3 DNA reads as TGTGCCACCAGCAGAGGGCGGAACCAAGAGACCCAGTACTTC. Its protein is CATSRGRNQETQYF. The entire variable domain, with the rest obtained from reference TRBV15 and TRBJ2-5, is as follows: DAMVIQNPRYQVTQFGKPVTLSCSQTLNHNVMYWYQQKSSQAPKLLFHYYDKDFNNEADTPDNFQSRRPNTSFCFLDIRSPGLGDTAMYLCATSRGRNQETQYFGPGTRLLVL.

The sample holds a few counts of this clone. The J gene is TRBJ1-1, the V gene TRBV19; 7 bases fit TRBD1. The CDR3 extends over 14 amino acids. Germline-derived CDR1 and CDR2 are LNHDA and SQIVND (reference sequence). Trimming took 4 bases from V and 9 from J; bases not matched to a gene: 11. Written as DNA, the CDR3 is TGTGCCAGTAGTACCGGACAGGTGATCTCTAAAGCTTTCTTT. This sequence encodes CASSTGQVISKAFF.

By its share, this clone is medium-sized. Germline is not matched at one junction end, which may reflect a read error. The rearrangement joins TRBV10-2 to TRBJ2-7; D is possibly TRBD2 (5 bases). The CDR3 consists of 11 residues. The germline CDR1 and CDR2 sequences are WSHSY and SAAADI. DNA for the CDR3: TGCGCCAGCAGTTCCCCCACTAGGGAAGACTTC. Translated, it gives CASSSPTREDF.

The rearrangement uses TRBV30 and TRBJ2-4; TRBD1 matches 7 bases. V shed 5 bases, J shed 1 base, and the junction held 8 bases outside the gene matches. This CDR3 region has 15 residues. Per germline, CDR1 GTSNPN and CDR2 SVGIG (reference sequence). The CDR3 nucleotides read TGTGCCTGGGGGCTAGACAGGGAGGCCAAAAACATTCAGTACTTC. Translated, it gives CAWGLDREAKNIQYF.

This clone appeared a few times. The V gene is TRBV25-1, the J gene TRBJ2-7; the match to TRBD1 covers 7 bases. Germline loops: CDR1 MGHDK, CDR2 SYGVNS. This CDR3 spans 14 amino acids. V shed 4 bases and J 4 bases; nucleotides not matched to a gene: 7. In nucleotides, the CDR3 is TGTGCCAGCAGTGTTAGGGACAGCCGGTACGAGCAGTACTTC. As protein: CASSVRDSRYEQYF.

The chain employs TRBV6-1 and TRBJ1-1, with no clear D. With 2 bases removed from V and 4 bases from J, the gap between germline ends came to 14 bases. CDR1 is MNHNS, CDR2 SASEGT, per germline. The CDR3 loop spans 15 amino acids. CDR3 region: CASSELSGWSTEAFF. The CDR3 DNA sequence: TGTGCCAGCAGTGAATTGAGCGGTTGGAGCACTGAAGCTTTCTTT.

This chain connects TRBV9 to TRBJ2-5; 7 bases fit TRBD2. The germline V gene encodes CDR1 SGDLS and CDR2 YYNGEE. V was pared by 3 bases and J by 2 bases, with 4 bases of the junction left unmatched. The CDR3 sequence is 14 residues long. The CDR3, as DNA: TGTGCCAGCAGCGCAGGACTAGGACAAGAGACCCAGTACTTC. This gives the protein CASSAGLGQETQYF.

V is TRBV5-4 and J is TRBJ1-4; tentatively, D is TRBD1 (5 bases). V was clipped by 1 base and J by 7 bases, with 8 bases between them. CDR1 and CDR2 from the germline V gene are SGHNT and YYREEE (reference sequence). There are 13 residues in the CDR3. The CDR3 is CASSLFGGEKLFF. The DNA of the CDR3 is TGTGCCAGCAGCTTGTTCGGGGGTGAAAAACTGTTTTTT.

The CDR3 DNA is TGTGCCAGCAGTGACAGGGTCATGAACACTGAAGCTTTCTTT. Translating it yields CASSDRVMNTEAFF. The chain uses TRBV25-1 and TRBJ1-1; a weak D match, TRBD1 (5 bases). V shed 3 bases and J shed 0 bases, with 8 bases lying between them. Germline CDR1 and CDR2: MGHDK and SYGVNS. The CDR3 covers 14 residues.

The V call is TRBV18, the J call TRBJ1-6; the D gene is possibly TRBD1 (5 bases). The germline CDR1 and CDR2 sequences are KGHSH and LQKENI. The V end was cut by 2 bases, the J end by 6 bases, with 17 bases between. This CDR3 has 17 residues. As DNA, the CDR3 is TGTGCCAGCTCACCAGCTCATGCTATCAGGGCTAATTCACCCCTCCACTTT. It codes for CASSPAHAIRANSPLHF.

This clone was observed a single time. V and J are TRBV9 and TRBJ2-1; 7 bases fit TRBD2. The CDR3 runs 15 residues. Germline-derived CDR1 and CDR2 are SGDLS and YYNGEE. With 2 bases clipped from V and 1 base from J, the junction kept 3 bases outside the gene matches. The CDR3 sequence is CASSVSGISYNEQFF. CDR3 nucleotide sequence: TGTGCCAGCAGCGTCAGCGGGATATCCTACAATGAGCAGTTCTTC. The entire variable domain, with the rest obtained from reference TRBV9 and TRBJ2-1, is as follows: DSGVTQTPKHLITATGQRVTLRCSPRSGDLSVYWYQQSLDQGLQFLIQYYNGEERAKGNILERFSAQQFPDLHSELNLSSLELGDSALYFCASSVSGISYNEQFFGPGTRLTVL.

The gene calls are TRBV14 and TRBJ2-7; a possible D gene is TRBD2 (5 bases). Between the trimmed V and J ends, which lost 3 bases and 3 bases, there was a span of 9 bases. The CDR3 covers 13 residues. The germline gives CDR1 SGHDN, CDR2 FVKESK. CDR3 sequence reads: CASSHPGSYEQYF. In nucleotides, the CDR3 is TGTGCCAGCAGCCATCCGGGAAGCTACGAGCAGTACTTC.

V and J are TRBV11-3 and TRBJ2-5, with TRBD1 matching 10 bases. The CDR3 sequence is 15 residues long. The junction had 8 bases not matched to a gene; V was cut back by 5 bases and J by 5 bases. Germline loops: CDR1 SGHNT, CDR2 YENEEA. The CDR3 spells CASSLGQGNVETQYF. The CDR3 DNA sequence: TGTGCCAGCAGCCTGGGACAGGGGAATGTGGAGACCCAGTACTTC.

This clone was observed a few times. The sample has other DNA sequences that encode this CDR3 too. V is TRBV7-8 and J is TRBJ1-1, with D maybe TRBD1 (5 bases). CDR3 length: 13 residues. Germline CDR1 SGHVS, CDR2 FQNEAQ. V lost 5 bases and J lost 11, with 18 bases in between. The CDR3 sequence: CASSPGYGGVAFF. Here the CDR3 DNA reads TGTGCCAGCAGCCCAGGGTACGGGGGTGTCGCTTTCTTT.

The rearrangement uses TRBV5-1 and TRBJ2-5, with TRBD2 matching 7 bases. The J call may be wrong; the DNA end is better matched by TRBJ2-7. Germline CDR1 reads SGHRS; CDR2 reads YFSETQ. CDR3 length equals 14 residues. In DNA form, the CDR3 reads TGCGCCAGCAGCTGGAGCAGCGGGGACTACGAGCAGTACTTC. Its translation: CASSWSSGDYEQYF.

The gene calls are TRBV7-9 and TRBJ1-5; TRBD1 matches 8 bases. Trimming removed 5 bases from V and 8 bases from J; junction bases left unmatched: 11. This CDR3 has 15 residues. From germline, CDR1 is SEHNR and CDR2 FQNEAQ (reference sequence). The CDR3: CASSPDGQGWEPQHF. The CDR3 DNA sequence: TGTGCCAGCAGCCCAGACGGACAGGGATGGGAGCCCCAGCATTTT. Full variable domain (outside the CDR3, taken from reference TRBV7-9 and TRBJ1-5): DTGVSQNPRHKITKRGQNVTFRCDPISEHNRLYWYRQTLGQGPEFLTYFQNEAQLEKSRLLSDRFSAERPKGSFSTLEIQRTEQGDSAMYLCASSPDGQGWEPQHFGDGTRLSIL.

CDR3 loop: CASRVRGRETEAFF. The CDR3 nucleotides are TGTGCCAGCAGAGTCAGGGGGCGGGAGACTGAAGCTTTCTTT. This rearrangement joins TRBV6-1 to TRBJ1-1, with 8 bases identical to TRBD1. The CDR3 sequence is 14 residues long. The germline V gene has CDR1 MNHNS and CDR2 SASEGT. The J segment lost 5 bases and the V segment lost 6 bases, leaving 8 bases of the junction unmatched.

The J gene is TRBJ1-3, the V gene TRBV5-6; D is perhaps TRBD1 (6 bases). V was clipped by 4 bases and J by 4 bases, with 15 bases between them. Germline loops: CDR1 SGHDT, CDR2 YYEEEE. This CDR3 comprises 15 residues. CDR3 protein: CASSLLGDTGNTIYF. The CDR3 DNA follows: TGTGCCAGCAGCCTCCTGGGGGACACAGGAAACACCATATATTTT.